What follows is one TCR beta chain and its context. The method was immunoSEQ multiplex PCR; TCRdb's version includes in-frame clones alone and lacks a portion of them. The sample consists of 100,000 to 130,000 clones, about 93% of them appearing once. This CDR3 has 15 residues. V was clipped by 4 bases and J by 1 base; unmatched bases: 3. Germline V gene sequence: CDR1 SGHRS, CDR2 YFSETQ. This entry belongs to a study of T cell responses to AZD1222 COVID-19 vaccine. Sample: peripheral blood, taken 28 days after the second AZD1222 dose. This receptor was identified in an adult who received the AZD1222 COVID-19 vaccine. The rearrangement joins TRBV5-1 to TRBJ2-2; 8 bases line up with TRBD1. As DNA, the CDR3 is TGCGCCAGCAGCGGGGGGACAGGGAACACCGGGGAGCTGTTTTTT. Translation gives CASSGGTGNTGELFF.